This entry lists 10 T cell receptor beta chains sequenced from one sample in a study of T cell responses to AZD1222 COVID-19 vaccine. Profiled with immunoSEQ multiplex PCR; TCRdb holds only in-frame clones, not every one. The sample consists of 150,000 to 200,000 clones, roughly 88% of them appearing once. This sample comprised peripheral blood, obtained 28 days after the second AZD1222 dose. The origin of the receptors is an adult who received the AZD1222 COVID-19 vaccine.

This rearrangement joins TRBV7-6 to TRBJ2-1, with D tentatively TRBD2 (6 bases). This CDR3 region has 17 residues. Germline V gene lookup returns CDR1 SGHVS and CDR2 FNYEAQ. The V end was cut by 1 base, the J end by 5 bases, with 18 bases between. CDR3 sequence: CASSLVGIADSNNEQFF. In DNA, the CDR3 is TGTGCCAGCAGCTTAGTTGGTATAGCGGATTCTAACAATGAGCAGTTCTTC.

V and J are TRBV30 and TRBJ1-1; D is undetermined. V was pared by 0 bases and J by 6 bases, with 8 bases between. The CDR3 is 12 amino acids. Germline assignment: CDR1 GTSNPN and CDR2 SVGIG (reference sequence). CDR3 DNA: TGTGCCTGGAGTGTACCTGGGGCTGAAGCTTTCTTT. Protein: CAWSVPGAEAFF.

This chain links TRBV19 with TRBJ2-7, with 12 bases aligning to TRBD2. The germline CDR1 and CDR2 sequences are LNHDA and SQIVND (reference sequence). After removal of 4 bases from V and 2 bases from J, the junction contained 3 bases not matched to a gene. The CDR3 contains 15 residues. The DNA of the CDR3 is TGTGCCAGTAGTAGACTAGCGGGGGAGACCTACGAGCAGTACTTC. Its translation: CASSRLAGETYEQYF. Using reference TRBV19 and TRBJ2-7 for the parts outside the CDR3, the full variable domain is DGGITQSPKYLFRKEGQNVTLSCEQNLNHDAMYWYRQDPGQGLRLIYYSQIVNDFQKGDIAEGYSVSREKKESFPLTVTSAQKNPTAFYLCASSRLAGETYEQYFGPGTRLTVT.

The rearrangement joins TRBV18 to TRBJ2-1, with 9 bases that match TRBD1. The V segment lost 1 base and the J segment 6 bases; nucleotides outside the gene matches: 7. Germline V CDR1 and CDR2: KGHSH, LQKENI. The length of the CDR3 is 16 residues. CDR3: CASSPLQQGAFNEQFF. CDR3 in DNA: TGTGCCAGCTCACCACTCCAACAGGGGGCGTTCAATGAGCAGTTCTTC.

The chain employs TRBV7-2 and TRBJ1-2, with D tentatively TRBD1 (6 bases). The CDR3 extends over 15 amino acids. V gave up 7 bases and J gave up 3 bases, with 18 bases separating them. Looked up from germline, CDR1 is SGHTA and CDR2 is FQGNSA. The CDR3 reads CASTNVGAGDYGYTF. CDR3 sequence (DNA): TGTGCCAGCACAAATGTGGGGGCGGGGGACTATGGCTACACCTTC.

The J gene is TRBJ1-6, the V gene TRBV3-1 (or the pseudogene TRBV3-2), with D hard to call. V was cut by 1 base and J by 8 bases, with 6 bases left in between. CDR3 length equals 13 residues. From germline, CDR1 is LGHDT and CDR2 YNNKEL (reference sequence). CDR3 nucleotides: TGTGCCAGCAGCCAAGGGTTGCATTCACCCCTCCACTTT. Encoded protein: CASSQGLHSPLHF.

This chain uses TRBV19 with TRBJ2-2; D is uncertain. This CDR3 has 13 residues. The ends were cut back, 5 bases at V and 6 bases at J, with 10 bases in the middle. Germline V gene sequence: CDR1 LNHDA, CDR2 SQIVND (reference sequence). CDR3 nucleotide sequence: TGTGCCAGTAGTCCCGGACCTTCCGGGGAGCTGTTTTTT. Translation gives CASSPGPSGELFF.

J is TRBJ2-3 and V is TRBV18; D may be TRBD2 (5 bases). Germline CDR1 and CDR2: KGHSH and LQKENI. Trimming pared 0 bases from V and 0 bases from J, leaving 19 bases between. This CDR3 is 19 amino acids long. The CDR3 loop is CASSPPKGLHAFSTDTQYF. The CDR3 DNA reads TGTGCCAGCTCACCACCCAAAGGACTCCACGCTTTTAGCACAGATACGCAGTATTTT.

The chain links TRBV4-2 to TRBJ1-2; unclear D gene. Trimming shortened V by 7 bases and J by 0 bases, and 9 bases separated the two germline ends. The CDR3 is 13 residues long. Germline lookup yields CDR1 LGHNA and CDR2 YNFKEQ. CDR3: CASNGVPNYGYTF. The CDR3 DNA reads as TGTGCCAGCAATGGTGTCCCTAACTATGGCTACACCTTC.

This clone was picked up one time. The gene calls are TRBV6-2 or TRBV6-3 and TRBJ2-5; no definite D call. V was clipped by 6 bases and J by 5 bases, with 10 bases between them. Germline V gene data show CDR1 as MNHEY and CDR2 as SVGEGT. The CDR3 extends over 12 amino acids. The CDR3 is CASSRPMETQYF. CDR3 in DNA: TGTGCCAGCAGCCGACCCATGGAGACCCAGTACTTC.